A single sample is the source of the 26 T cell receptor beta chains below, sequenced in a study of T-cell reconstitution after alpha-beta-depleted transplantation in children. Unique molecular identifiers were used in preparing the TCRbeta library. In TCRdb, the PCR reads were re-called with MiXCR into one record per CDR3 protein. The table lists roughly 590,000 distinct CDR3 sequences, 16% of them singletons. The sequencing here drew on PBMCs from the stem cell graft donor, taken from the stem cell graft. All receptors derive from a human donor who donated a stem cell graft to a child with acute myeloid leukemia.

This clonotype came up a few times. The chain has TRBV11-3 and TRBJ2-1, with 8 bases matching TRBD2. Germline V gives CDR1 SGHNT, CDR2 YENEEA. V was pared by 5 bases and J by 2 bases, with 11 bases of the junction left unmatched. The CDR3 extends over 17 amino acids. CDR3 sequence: CASSLSGGFGPYNEQFF. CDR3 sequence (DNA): TGTGCCAGCAGCCTCAGCGGGGGCTTCGGTCCCTACAATGAGCAGTTCTTC.

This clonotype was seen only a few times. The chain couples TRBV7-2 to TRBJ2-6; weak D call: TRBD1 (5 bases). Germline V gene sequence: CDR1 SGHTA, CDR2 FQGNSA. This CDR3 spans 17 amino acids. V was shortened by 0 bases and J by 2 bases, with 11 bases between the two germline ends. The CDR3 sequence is CASSLALGRPGANVLTF. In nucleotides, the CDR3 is TGTGCCAGCAGCTTAGCTTTGGGGCGACCTGGGGCCAACGTCCTGACTTTC.

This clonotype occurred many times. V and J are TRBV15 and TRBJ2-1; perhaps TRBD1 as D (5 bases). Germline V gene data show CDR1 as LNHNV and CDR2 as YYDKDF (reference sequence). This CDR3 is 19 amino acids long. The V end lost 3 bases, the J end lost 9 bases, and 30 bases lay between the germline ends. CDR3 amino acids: CATSSSARTSLPGLSEQFF. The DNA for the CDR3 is TGTGCCACCAGCAGTTCCGCGAGGACAAGTTTACCCGGGCTCAGTGAGCAGTTCTTC.

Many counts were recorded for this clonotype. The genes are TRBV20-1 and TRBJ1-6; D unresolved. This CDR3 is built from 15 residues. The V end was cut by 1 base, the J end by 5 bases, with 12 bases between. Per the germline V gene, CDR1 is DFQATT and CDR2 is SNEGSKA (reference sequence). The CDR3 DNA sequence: TGCAGTGCTAGAGTTCAGGAACACGATAATTCACCCCTCCACTTT. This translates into CSARVQEHDNSPLHF.

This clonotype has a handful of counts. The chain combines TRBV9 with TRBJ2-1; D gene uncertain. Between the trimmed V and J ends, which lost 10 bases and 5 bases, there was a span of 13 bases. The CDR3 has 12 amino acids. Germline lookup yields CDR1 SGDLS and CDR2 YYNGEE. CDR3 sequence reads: CASNGQDNEQFF. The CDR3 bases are TGTGCCTCCAATGGGCAGGACAATGAGCAGTTCTTC.

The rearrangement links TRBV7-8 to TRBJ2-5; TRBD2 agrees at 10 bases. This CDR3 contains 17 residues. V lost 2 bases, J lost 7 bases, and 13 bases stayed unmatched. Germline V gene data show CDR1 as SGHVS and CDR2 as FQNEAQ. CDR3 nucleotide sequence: TGTGCCAGCAGCTTAATCACTAGCGGGGCGATAGGGGGGACCCAGTACTTC. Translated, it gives CASSLITSGAIGGTQYF.

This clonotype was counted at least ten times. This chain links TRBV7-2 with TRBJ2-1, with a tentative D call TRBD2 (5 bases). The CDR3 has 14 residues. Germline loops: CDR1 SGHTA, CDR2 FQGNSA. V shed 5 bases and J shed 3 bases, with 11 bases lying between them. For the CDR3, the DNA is TGTGCCAGCAGCAGAGGCGGGTACTACAATGAGCAGTTCTTC. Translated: CASSRGGYYNEQFF.

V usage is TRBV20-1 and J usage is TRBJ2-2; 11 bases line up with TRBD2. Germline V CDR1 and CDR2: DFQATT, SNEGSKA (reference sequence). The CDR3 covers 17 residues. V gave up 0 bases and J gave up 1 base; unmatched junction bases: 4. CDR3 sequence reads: CSARDPLAGGNTGELFF. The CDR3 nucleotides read TGCAGTGCTAGAGATCCGCTAGCGGGGGGGAACACCGGGGAGCTGTTTTTT.

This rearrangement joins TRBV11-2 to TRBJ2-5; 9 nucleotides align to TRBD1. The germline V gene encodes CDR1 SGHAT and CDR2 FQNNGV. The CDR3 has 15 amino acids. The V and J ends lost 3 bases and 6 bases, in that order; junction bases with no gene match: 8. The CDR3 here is CASSFGTGTVKTQYF. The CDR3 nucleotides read TGTGCCAGCAGCTTTGGGACAGGGACCGTAAAGACCCAGTACTTC.

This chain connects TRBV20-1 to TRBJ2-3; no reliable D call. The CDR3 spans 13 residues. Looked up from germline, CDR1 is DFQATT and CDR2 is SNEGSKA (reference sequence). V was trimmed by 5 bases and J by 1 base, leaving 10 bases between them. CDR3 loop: CSAPPSGTDTQYF. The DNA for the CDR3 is TGCAGTGCTCCCCCAAGCGGCACAGATACGCAGTATTTT.

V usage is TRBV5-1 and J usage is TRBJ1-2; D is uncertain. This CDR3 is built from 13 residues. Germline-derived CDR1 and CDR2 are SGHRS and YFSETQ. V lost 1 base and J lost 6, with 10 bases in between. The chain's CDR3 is CASSLKSVHGYTF. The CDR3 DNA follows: TGCGCCAGCAGCTTGAAGTCAGTTCATGGCTACACCTTC.

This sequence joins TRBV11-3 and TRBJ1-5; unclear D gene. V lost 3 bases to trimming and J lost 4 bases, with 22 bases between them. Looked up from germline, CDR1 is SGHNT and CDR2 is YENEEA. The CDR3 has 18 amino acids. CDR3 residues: CASSFRSLRAGGNQPQHF. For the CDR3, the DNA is TGTGCCAGCAGCTTTAGATCCCTGAGGGCCGGTGGAAATCAGCCCCAGCATTTT.

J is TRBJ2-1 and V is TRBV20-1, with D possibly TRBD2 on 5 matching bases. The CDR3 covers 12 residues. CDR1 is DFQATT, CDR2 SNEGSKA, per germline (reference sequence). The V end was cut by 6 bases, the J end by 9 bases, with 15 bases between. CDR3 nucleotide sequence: TGCAGTGCACAACTAGTTAACGGTGAGCAGTTCTTC. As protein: CSAQLVNGEQFF.

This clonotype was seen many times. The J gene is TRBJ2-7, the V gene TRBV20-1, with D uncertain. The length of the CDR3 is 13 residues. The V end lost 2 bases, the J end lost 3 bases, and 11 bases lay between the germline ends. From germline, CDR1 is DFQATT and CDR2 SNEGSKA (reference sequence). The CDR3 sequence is CSARSDANYEQYF. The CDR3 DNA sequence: TGCAGTGCTAGATCCGACGCGAACTACGAGCAGTACTTC.

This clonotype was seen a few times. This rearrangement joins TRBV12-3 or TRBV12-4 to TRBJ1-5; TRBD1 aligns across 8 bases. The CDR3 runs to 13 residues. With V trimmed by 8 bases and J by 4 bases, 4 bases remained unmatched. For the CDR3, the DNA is TGTGCCAGCGGACGGACAGGGAATCAGCCCCAGCATTTT. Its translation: CASGRTGNQPQHF.

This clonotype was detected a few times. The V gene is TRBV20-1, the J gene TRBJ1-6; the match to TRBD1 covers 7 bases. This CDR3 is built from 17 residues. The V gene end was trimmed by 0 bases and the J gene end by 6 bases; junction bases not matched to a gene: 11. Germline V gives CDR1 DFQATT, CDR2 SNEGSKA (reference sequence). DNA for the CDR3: TGCAGTGCTAGAGATCCGGACAGGCCGGCTTCTAATTCACCCCTCCACTTT. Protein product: CSARDPDRPASNSPLHF.

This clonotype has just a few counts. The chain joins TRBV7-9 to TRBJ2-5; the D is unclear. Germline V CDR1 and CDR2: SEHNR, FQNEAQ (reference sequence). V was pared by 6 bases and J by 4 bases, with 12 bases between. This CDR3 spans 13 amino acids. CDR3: CASSFAIGETQYF. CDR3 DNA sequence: TGTGCCAGCAGTTTCGCGATCGGAGAGACCCAGTACTTC.

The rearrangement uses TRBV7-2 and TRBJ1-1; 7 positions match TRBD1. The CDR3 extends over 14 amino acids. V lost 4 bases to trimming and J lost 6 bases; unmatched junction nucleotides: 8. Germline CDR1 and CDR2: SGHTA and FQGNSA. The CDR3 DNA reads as TGTGCCAGCAGCTCCCTAGGGGGCGGGTCTGAAGCTTTCTTT. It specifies CASSSLGGGSEAFF.

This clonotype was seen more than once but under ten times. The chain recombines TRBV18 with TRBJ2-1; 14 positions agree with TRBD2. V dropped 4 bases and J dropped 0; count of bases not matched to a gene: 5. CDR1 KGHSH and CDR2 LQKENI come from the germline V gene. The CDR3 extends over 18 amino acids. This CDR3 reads CASSLRTSGGPSYNEQFF. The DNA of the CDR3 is TGTGCCAGCTCACTAAGGACTAGCGGGGGGCCCTCCTACAATGAGCAGTTCTTC.

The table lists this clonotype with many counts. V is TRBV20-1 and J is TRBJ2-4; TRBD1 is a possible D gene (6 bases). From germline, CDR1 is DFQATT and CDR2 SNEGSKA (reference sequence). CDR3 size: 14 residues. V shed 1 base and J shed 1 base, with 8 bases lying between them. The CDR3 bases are TGCAGTGCTAGAGGGCAGGGGGCCAAAAACATTCAGTACTTC. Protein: CSARGQGAKNIQYF.

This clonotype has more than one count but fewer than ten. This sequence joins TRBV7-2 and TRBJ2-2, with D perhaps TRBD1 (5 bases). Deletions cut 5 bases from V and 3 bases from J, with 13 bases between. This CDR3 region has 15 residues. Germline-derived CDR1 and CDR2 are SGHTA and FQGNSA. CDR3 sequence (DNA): TGTGCCAGCAGCCCTTTTCTAGGGGACACCGGGGAGCTGTTTTTT. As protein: CASSPFLGDTGELFF.

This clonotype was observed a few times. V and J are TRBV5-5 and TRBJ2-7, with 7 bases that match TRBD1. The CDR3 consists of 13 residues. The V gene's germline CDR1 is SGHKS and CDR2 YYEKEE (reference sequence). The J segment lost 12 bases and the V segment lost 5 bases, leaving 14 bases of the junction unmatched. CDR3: CASSLPGQQILYF. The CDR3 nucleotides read TGTGCCAGCAGTCTACCGGGACAGCAGATATTGTACTTC.

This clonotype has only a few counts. The CDR3 sequence is CASSTDRESNQPQHF. Here the CDR3 DNA reads TGTGCCAGCAGTACGGACAGGGAATCCAATCAGCCCCAGCATTTT. The chain is built from TRBV12-3 or TRBV12-4 and TRBJ1-5; 8 bases align to TRBD1. The CDR3 totals 15 residues. V shed 5 bases and J 3 bases; nucleotides not matched to a gene: 6.

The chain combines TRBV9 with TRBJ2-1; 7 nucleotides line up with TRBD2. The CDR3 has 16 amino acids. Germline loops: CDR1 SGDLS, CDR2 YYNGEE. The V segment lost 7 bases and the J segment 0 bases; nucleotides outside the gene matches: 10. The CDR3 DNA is TGTGCCAGCCACGACCCAGCGGGGAGCTCCTACAATGAGCAGTTCTTC. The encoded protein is CASHDPAGSSYNEQFF.

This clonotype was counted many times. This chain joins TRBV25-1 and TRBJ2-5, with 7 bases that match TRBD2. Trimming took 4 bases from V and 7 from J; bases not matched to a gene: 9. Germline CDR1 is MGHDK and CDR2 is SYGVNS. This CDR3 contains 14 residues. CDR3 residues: CASSAGTTGGTQYF. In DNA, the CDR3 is TGTGCCAGCAGTGCTGGGACTACCGGTGGGACCCAGTACTTC.

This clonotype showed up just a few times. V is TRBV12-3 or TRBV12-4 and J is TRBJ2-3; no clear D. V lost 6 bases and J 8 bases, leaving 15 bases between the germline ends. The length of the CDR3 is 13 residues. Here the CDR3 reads CASSNPSYPTQYF. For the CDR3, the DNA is TGTGCCAGCAGCAACCCCTCATACCCTACGCAGTATTTT.